Listed below are T cell receptor beta chains from one sample, sequenced in a study of T cell clonotyping in hematopoietic cell transplantation. The data were produced by immunoSEQ multiplex PCR, yet TCRdb's version contains in-frame clones alone and is incomplete. In the table there are 29,000 or so clones, about 93% of which are singletons. Specimen: PBMCs, collected 100 days after allogeneic stem cell transplant. These receptors all stem from a female patient in her 50s who had an allogeneic stem cell transplant from a related donor, so the T cells may come from the graft donor. Some clones in this sample may be carry-over from other donors' samples. CDR3s include the opening cysteine and the closing phenylalanine or tryptophan. A D gene is named only where the DNA matches it firmly. Rows give clone size only sometimes, using once, few, many, or a class for an expanded clone.

abundance	j_gene	v_gene	d_gene	CDR3aa	CDR3nt
NA	TRBJ2-7	TRBV27	TRBD2	CASTGVAGRSYEQYF	TGTGCCAGCACGGGGGTAGCGGGGCGTTCATACGAGCAGTACTTC
NA	TRBJ2-5	TRBV10-3	TRBD2	CAISESSSGGARETQYF	TGTGCCATCAGTGAGTCGAGTAGCGGGGGGGCCCGAGAGACCCAGTACTTC
NA	TRBJ2-7	TRBV18	TRBD2	CASSQAGRLTYEQYF	TGTGCCAGCTCACAAGCGGGACGGTTGACCTACGAGCAGTACTTC
NA	TRBJ2-7	TRBV6-5	TRBD1	CASSSRGRRAYEQYF	TGTGCCAGCAGTTCTAGGGGGCGTAGGGCCTACGAGCAGTACTTC
NA	TRBJ2-3	TRBV5-4	TRBD2	CASSFPGLGGGDTQYF	TGTGCCAGCAGCTTCCCGGGACTAGGGGGTGGAGATACGCAGTATTTT
NA	TRBJ2-1	TRBV5-4	TRBD1	CASSPGQVRSSYNEQFF	TGTGCCAGCAGCCCCGGACAGGTACGGAGCTCCTACAATGAGCAGTTCTTC
NA	TRBJ2-5	TRBV29-1	NA	CSVAVAAGETQYF	TGCAGCGTTGCTGTGGCAGCCGGAGAGACCCAGTACTTC
NA	TRBJ1-3	TRBV29-1	TRBD1	CSVQTYKTGAGNTIYF	TGCAGCGTCCAGACTTATAAGACAGGGGCTGGAAACACCATATATTTT
NA	TRBJ1-1	TRBV29-1	NA	CSVQPQGNTEAFF	TGCAGCGTTCAACCCCAGGGGAACACTGAAGCTTTCTTT
NA	TRBJ2-5	TRBV7-9	NA	CASSPRPRETQYF	TGTGCCAGCAGCCCACGCCCCCGGGAGACCCAGTACTTC
NA	TRBJ1-2	TRBV21-1	NA	CASSNINMVNYGYTF	TGTGCCAGCAGCAACATTAACATGGTTAACTATGGCTACACCTTC
NA	TRBJ1-5	TRBV7-8	NA	CASSPLRGVNQPQHF	TGTGCCAGCAGCCCGCTGCGGGGGGTTAATCAGCCCCAGCATTTT
NA	TRBJ1-6	TRBV7-8	NA	CASSFVARGDSPLHF	TGTGCCAGCAGCTTCGTGGCCCGTGGGGATTCACCCCTCCACTTT
NA	TRBJ2-5	TRBV19	NA	CASSRDRQETQYF	TGTGCCAGTAGTAGGGACCGTCAAGAGACCCAGTACTTC
few	TRBJ2-3	TRBV27	NA	CASSQSNTQYF	TGTGCCAGCAGCCAATCGAATACGCAGTATTTT
NA	TRBJ2-5	TRBV14	NA	CASSQDVPLGETQYF	TGTGCCAGCAGCCAAGATGTGCCACTAGGGGAGACCCAGTACTTC
NA	TRBJ2-1	TRBV6-1	TRBD2	CASSGAGSGEREQFF	TGTGCCAGCAGTGGGGCAGGGAGCGGGGAGAGGGAGCAGTTCTTC
NA	TRBJ1-4	TRBV7-9	NA	CASSSRRTNEKLFF	TGTGCCAGCAGCTCACGGAGGACTAATGAAAAACTGTTTTTT
once	TRBJ1-5	TRBV20-1	NA	CSASYNQPQHF	TGCAGTGCTAGTTACAATCAGCCCCAGCATTTT
NA	TRBJ2-5	TRBV7-8	NA	CASSLETSQETQYF	TGTGCCAGCAGCTTAGAAACTAGCCAAGAGACCCAGTACTTC
NA	TRBJ1-5	TRBV7-2	NA	CASSLWPPLPQHF	TGTGCCAGCAGCTTATGGCCCCCATTGCCCCAGCATTTT
NA	TRBJ2-5	TRBV5-6	TRBD2	CASSYGTSGGGETQYF	TGTGCCAGCAGCTACGGGACTAGCGGGGGAGGAGAGACCCAGTACTTC
NA	TRBJ1-5	TRBV9	NA	CASSPGAGSNQPQHF	TGTGCCAGCAGCCCGGGAGCGGGCAGCAATCAGCCCCAGCATTTT
NA	TRBJ1-1	TRBV7-9	NA	CASSPFRPGGTEAFF	TGTGCCAGCAGCCCCTTTAGACCCGGGGGCACTGAAGCTTTCTTT